These T cell receptor beta chains were read from a single sample in a study of a mutant IDH1 vaccine in newly diagnosed glioma. Here immunoSEQ multiplex PCR was the method, and the copy in TCRdb shows in-frame clones only, minus some. The sample records 50,000 to 65,000 clones, 80% to 90% being singletons. What these receptors recognize is not known. Sequences were derived from PBMCs, sampled from a glioma patient whose treatment included an IDH1 peptide vaccine. The receptors originated from a man aged 40-49 years with glioma. CDR3s include the opening cysteine and the closing phenylalanine or tryptophan. The D gene is left open where the match is weak. Some rows mark clone size as missing; the rest say once, few, many or name a class of expanded clone.

TRBV10-3	.	TRBJ2-2	.	TGTGCCATCAGTGAGGGGGGGGAGCTGTTTTTT	CAISEGGELFF
TRBV6-4	once	TRBJ1-1	TRBD1	TGTGCCAGCAGTGAAGGGGGCACAGGGAACACTGAAGCTTTCTTT	CASSEGGTGNTEAFF
TRBV15	.	TRBJ2-3	TRBD2	TGTGCCACCAGCTTGGGACTAGCGTTTCGTACGCAGTATTTT	CATSLGLAFRTQYF
TRBV30	.	TRBJ2-1	TRBD2	TGTGCCTGGAGGGCGGGAGCGGGAGGAGCCATGCGCTACAATGAGCAGTTCTTC	CAWRAGAGGAMRYNEQFF
TRBV27	.	TRBJ1-5	.	TGTGCCAGCTCCCGTCGAGGGGCGAATCAGCCCCAGCATTTT	CASSRRGANQPQHF
TRBV6-6	.	TRBJ2-3	.	TGTGCCAGCAGTTCAACAGATACGCAGTATTTT	CASSSTDTQYF
TRBV9	.	TRBJ1-2	.	TGTGCCAGCGGCAGGGCGGATCACTATGGCTACACCTTC	CASGRADHYGYTF
TRBV5-1	.	TRBJ2-7	TRBD2	TGCGCCAGCAGCTTGGCCGTAGCGGGACCCCTCTCCTACGAGCAGTACTTC	CASSLAVAGPLSYEQYF
TRBV18	.	TRBJ2-1	.	TGTGCCAGCTCACGCACTCAAACAACACGGGATGAGCAGTTCTTC	CASSRTQTTRDEQFF
TRBV20-1	.	TRBJ2-4	.	TGCAGTGCTATGCCACTAAACATTCAGTACTTC	CSAMPLNIQYF
TRBV11-2	.	TRBJ2-3	.	TGTGCCAGCAGCTTCCGGGAGACAGATACGCAGTATTTT	CASSFRETDTQYF
TRBV15	.	TRBJ1-2	.	TGTGCCACCAGCAGAGATATAACTGAGGGAGGCTACACCTTC	CATSRDITEGGYTF
TRBV7-9	.	TRBJ2-1	TRBD2	TGTGCCAGCAGCGGGACTAGCACTGAGCAGTTCTTC	CASSGTSTEQFF
TRBV6-6	.	TRBJ1-5	.	TGTGCCAGCAGCCGAGATAGAAGCGATCAGCCCCAGCATTTT	CASSRDRSDQPQHF
TRBV6-6	.	TRBJ2-3	TRBD2	TGTGCCAGTAAGAGCGGGAGTCCAGATACGCAGTATTTT	CASKSGSPDTQYF
TRBV19	.	TRBJ1-1	.	TGTGCCAGTAGTAATGGGCTGACAGTAAACACTGAAGCTTTCTTT	CASSNGLTVNTEAFF
TRBV7-9	.	TRBJ1-2	TRBD1	TGTGCCAGCAGTCGGGACAGGCCTAACTATGGCTACACCTTC	CASSRDRPNYGYTF
TRBV7-2	few	TRBJ1-2	TRBD1	TGTGCCAGCAGCCTCGTTAGGGGGCTTGGTAACAACTATGGCTACACCTTC	CASSLVRGLGNNYGYTF
TRBV28	.	TRBJ2-7	.	TGTGCCAGCAGTTTAGTCAGGCCTACTTCTTCGCGAGAGCAGTACTTC	CASSLVRPTSSREQYF
TRBV5-1	.	TRBJ2-3	TRBD1	TGCGCCAGCAGCCGCCCGCAGGGGGCCGCAGATACGCAGTATTTT	CASSRPQGAADTQYF
TRBV29-1	once	TRBJ1-1	TRBD1	TGCAGCGTTTTTCCTGACGATGTGAAGCCAGGGGGTAGGGCTTTCTTT	CSVFPDDVKPGGRAFF
TRBV29-1	.	TRBJ1-1	.	TGCAGCGTGGGGGAGGGAACTGAAGCTTTCTTT	CSVGEGTEAFF
TRBV5-1	.	TRBJ2-1	TRBD2	TGCGCCAGCAGCTCGGGACTAGCGGGACCCTCCTACAATGAGCAGTTCTTC	CASSSGLAGPSYNEQFF
TRBV14	few	TRBJ2-3	TRBD2	TGTGCCAGCAGCCAGACTAGCGGCACAGATACGCAGTATTTT	CASSQTSGTDTQYF
TRBV10-3	once	TRBJ2-1	TRBD1	TGTGCCATCAGTGATCCAGGGGGCGGGGCAGACGAGCAGTTCTTC	CAISDPGGGADEQFF
TRBV4-2	.	TRBJ2-7	TRBD2	TGTGCCAGCAGCCAAGTAGGCGGGAGGGGCAGCTACGAGCAGTACTTC	CASSQVGGRGSYEQYF
TRBV10-3	.	TRBJ2-1	TRBD2	TGTGCCATCAGTTGGACTAGCGGGAGCGATGAGCAGTTCTTC	CAISWTSGSDEQFF
TRBV19	.	TRBJ1-5	.	TGTGCCAGTAAAGTGGGAATGTTATGGCATTTT	CASKVGMLWHF
TRBV11-1	.	TRBJ2-2	TRBD1	TGTGCGACCACGACAGGGGTCACCGGGGAGCTGTTTTTT	CATTTGVTGELFF
TRBV10-3	.	TRBJ2-1	.	TGTGCCATCAGTTTCCGGGATGAGCAGTTCTTC	CAISFRDEQFF
TRBV4-3	.	TRBJ2-7	TRBD2	TGCGCCAGCAGCCAAGAAGGACTAGCGGGCCGCTACGAGCAGTACTTC	CASSQEGLAGRYEQYF
TRBV5-1	.	TRBJ2-7	TRBD2	TGCGCCAGCAGCGGGACTAGCGCCGCCTACGAGCAGTACTTC	CASSGTSAAYEQYF
TRBV14	many	TRBJ2-7	TRBD1	TGTGCCAGCAGCCTACAGACAGGGATCGGCGAGCAGTACTTC	CASSLQTGIGEQYF
TRBV15	.	TRBJ1-1	.	TGTGCCACCAAGACAGACTTTGAAGCTTTCTTT	CATKTDFEAFF
TRBV7-2	.	TRBJ1-2	.	TGTGCCAGCAGTCCAGGGCTCGACGGCTACACCTTC	CASSPGLDGYTF
TRBV5-1	.	TRBJ2-1	TRBD2	TGCGCCAGCGGCGTCTCGGGAGGTTACAATGAGCAGTTCTTC	CASGVSGGYNEQFF
TRBV4-1	.	TRBJ2-7	.	TGCGCCAGCAGCCAAGAAACCAGGGGTTACGAGCAGTACTTC	CASSQETRGYEQYF
TRBV2	.	TRBJ1-5	.	TGTGCCAGCCGCCTGTTCCGGGACAGCAATCAGCCCCAGCATTTT	CASRLFRDSNQPQHF
TRBV19	.	TRBJ2-7	TRBD2	TGTGCCAGTAGTCGGTTCCTAGCGGGAGGAAGGTACGAGCAGTACTTC	CASSRFLAGGRYEQYF
TRBV7-2	.	TRBJ2-6	.	TGTGCCAGCAGCACGAAGGCGGGCTCTGGGGCCAACGTCCTGACTTTC	CASSTKAGSGANVLTF
TRBV11-2	.	TRBJ2-7	.	TGTGCCAGCACCTTGGGACAATTCTACGAGCAGTACTTC	CASTLGQFYEQYF
TRBV19	.	TRBJ2-4	TRBD1	TGTGCCAGTAGTAAGGGGGCGCAGGGCCCAGCCAAAAACATTCAGTACTTC	CASSKGAQGPAKNIQYF
TRBV4-1	.	TRBJ1-2	.	TGCGCCAGCAGCCAATCTCCGACAGATTCTAACTATGGCTACACCTTC	CASSQSPTDSNYGYTF
TRBV10-3	.	TRBJ2-5	.	TGTGCCATCAGTGAGCCCCTCGAGACCCAGTACTTC	CAISEPLETQYF
TRBV9	few	TRBJ2-5	.	TGTGCCAGCAGCGTAGGTACAGACCAGGGAGAGACCCAGTACTTC	CASSVGTDQGETQYF
TRBV27	.	TRBJ2-7	TRBD1	TGTGCCAGCAGTTATCAGGGGGCTGTTGAGCAGTACTTC	CASSYQGAVEQYF
TRBV9	.	TRBJ2-5	.	TGTGCCAGCAGCGTAGGCGGGGCCCTTGAGACCCAGTACTTC	CASSVGGALETQYF
TRBV19	.	TRBJ1-1	.	TGTGCCAGTAGTAGGACTGAAGCTTTCTTT	CASSRTEAFF
TRBV6-1	.	TRBJ1-1	.	TGTGCCAGCAGGAGGAGCGGGGGGAACACTGAAGCTTTCTTT	CASRRSGGNTEAFF
TRBV7-9	.	TRBJ2-6	TRBD1	TGTGCCAGCAGCAAAGGACAGGGCCGCTCTGGGGCCAACGTCCTGACTTTC	CASSKGQGRSGANVLTF
TRBV4-1	.	TRBJ1-1	TRBD1	TGCGCCAGCAGCCAACCTGACAGGGTGGGTACTGAAGCTTTCTTT	CASSQPDRVGTEAFF
TRBV28	.	TRBJ2-3	.	TGTGCCAGCGCCACCCGCACAGATACGCAGTATTTT	CASATRTDTQYF
TRBV6-4	.	TRBJ2-3	.	TGTGCCAGCAGTGCTACGGTGGGAACAGATACGCAGTATTTT	CASSATVGTDTQYF